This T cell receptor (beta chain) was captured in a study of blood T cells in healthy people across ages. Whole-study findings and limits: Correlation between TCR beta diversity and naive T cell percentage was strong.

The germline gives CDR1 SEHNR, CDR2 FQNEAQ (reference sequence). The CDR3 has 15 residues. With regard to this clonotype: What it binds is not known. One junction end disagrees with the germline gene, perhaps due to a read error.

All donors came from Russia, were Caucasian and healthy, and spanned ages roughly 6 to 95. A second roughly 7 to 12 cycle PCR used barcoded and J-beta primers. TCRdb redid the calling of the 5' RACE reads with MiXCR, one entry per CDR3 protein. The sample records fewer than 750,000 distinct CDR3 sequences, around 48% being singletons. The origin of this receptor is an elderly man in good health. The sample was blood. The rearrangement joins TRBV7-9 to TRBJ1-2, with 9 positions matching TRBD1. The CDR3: CASSLTGTGNYGYSF. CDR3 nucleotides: TGTGCCAGCAGCTTAACCGGGACAGGGAACTATGGCTACTCCTTC.